These 12 T cell receptor beta chains came from one sample sequenced in a study of blood T cell repertoires in COVID-19. The table came from immunoSEQ multiplex PCR; TCRdb's copy has only in-frame clones and leaves some out. The top ten hold about 5.4% of the sample, which has about 350,000 clones, about 89% seen once. The sequencing input was PBMCs or T cells enriched from blood (not recorded which). The receptors derive from a woman aged 25 to 39 who had recovered from COVID-19.

The rearrangement joins TRBV27 to TRBJ1-2, with 7 positions matching TRBD1. From germline, CDR1 is MNHEY and CDR2 SMNVEV (reference sequence). CDR3 length: 14 amino acids. V gave up 5 bases and J gave up 8 bases; unmatched junction bases: 11. CDR3 bases: TGTGCCAGCAGTATACAGGGGAGGTATGGAGGCTACACCTTC. Amino acids: CASSIQGRYGGYTF.

V gene TRBV11-3 combines with J gene TRBJ1-1; D might be TRBD1 (6 bases). Trimming cost V 5 bases and J 2 bases, with 12 bases left between them. CDR1 SGHNT and CDR2 YENEEA come from the germline V gene. The length of the CDR3 is 14 residues. The CDR3 DNA reads as TGTGCCAGCAGCAAAGGGGGACCTAACACTGAAGCTTTCTTT. Amino acid sequence: CASSKGGPNTEAFF.

The chain has TRBV6-5 and TRBJ1-6; D call uncertain. This CDR3 is built from 15 residues. CDR1 is MNHEY, CDR2 SVGAGI, per germline. Trimming shortened V by 4 bases and J by 8 bases, and 15 bases separated the two germline ends. This chain's CDR3 is CASSSGRPADSPLHF. CDR3 DNA: TGTGCCAGCAGTTCAGGACGTCCAGCGGATTCACCCCTCCACTTT.

The chain joins TRBV6-5 to TRBJ2-7; no definite D call. Deletions cut 5 bases from V and 7 bases from J, with 15 bases between. CDR3 length: 13 amino acids. The V gene's germline CDR1 is MNHEY and CDR2 SVGAGI. DNA of the CDR3: TGTGCCAGCAGTCAGCCCCAGACGGAGGAGCAGTACTTC. It specifies CASSQPQTEEQYF.

V is TRBV5-4 and J is TRBJ2-7, with D maybe TRBD1 (6 bases). The V end was cut by 5 bases, the J end by 2 bases, with 14 bases between. The CDR3 covers 14 residues. Germline CDR1 reads SGHNT; CDR2 reads YYREEE (reference sequence). CDR3 coding DNA: TGTGCCAGCAGGACTGACAGGTCGACCTACGAGCAGTACTTC. As protein: CASRTDRSTYEQYF.

This clone is a singleton in its sample. The gene calls are TRBV29-1 and TRBJ1-2, with unresolved D. V shed 5 bases and J shed 6 bases, with 7 bases lying between them. The germline CDR1 and CDR2 sequences are SQVTM and ANQGSEA. The length of the CDR3 is 10 residues. The DNA for the CDR3 is TGCAGCGTTAGGGAGAATGGCTACACCTTC. Residues: CSVRENGYTF. The whole variable domain, filled in from reference TRBV29-1 and TRBJ1-2, reads SAVISQKPSRDICQRGTSLTIQCQVDSQVTMMFWYRQQPGQSLTLIATANQGSEATYESGFVIDKFPISRPNLTFSTLTVSNMSPEDSSIYLCSVRENGYTFGSGTRLTVV.

This chain links TRBV5-5 with TRBJ1-1; D possibly corresponds to TRBD1 (6 bases). The CDR3 is 14 amino acids. V lost 1 base and J 4 bases, leaving 11 bases between the germline ends. In germline, CDR1 is SGHKS, CDR2 YYEKEE (reference sequence). CDR3: CASSLSGAGTEAFF. The CDR3 DNA reads TGTGCCAGCAGCTTGTCAGGGGCGGGCACTGAAGCTTTCTTT. Full variable domain (remainder filled in from reference TRBV5-5 and TRBJ1-1): DAGVTQSPTHLIKTRGQQVTLRCSPISGHKSVSWYQQVLGQGPQFIFQYYEKEERGRGNFPDRFSARQFPNYSSELNVNALLLGDSALYLCASSLSGAGTEAFFGQGTRLTVV.

This clone came up once. CDR3 sequence reads: CASSPRVNGNTIYF. The CDR3 nucleotides read TGTGCCAGTAGCCCCCGGGTCAACGGAAACACCATATATTTT. The gene calls are TRBV19 and TRBJ1-3; D uncertain. V was trimmed by 6 bases and J by 4 bases, leaving 13 bases between them. Per germline, CDR1 LNHDA and CDR2 SQIVND (reference sequence). The length of the CDR3 is 14 residues.

The chain carries TRBV28 and TRBJ1-2, with D unresolved. The CDR3 is made up of 13 amino acids. Per germline, CDR1 MDHEN and CDR2 SYDVKM. The V end was cut by 5 bases, the J end by 4 bases, with 11 bases between. The CDR3 coding sequence is TGTGCCAGCAGTCAGCGGGCCAGCTATGGCTACACCTTC. It translates to CASSQRASYGYTF.

The DNA of the CDR3 is TGTGCCAGCAGTCCCAGGGGGAGCAATGAGCAGTTCTTC. It specifies CASSPRGSNEQFF. This chain connects TRBV7-3 to TRBJ2-1; 7 nucleotides align to TRBD1. CDR1 is SGHTA and CDR2 is FQGTGA in the germline V gene. The V segment lost 6 bases and the J segment 6 bases; nucleotides outside the gene matches: 5. The CDR3 runs 13 residues.

This chain uses TRBV5-4 with TRBJ1-2; D perhaps matches TRBD1 (5 bases). Looked up from germline, CDR1 is SGHNT and CDR2 is YYREEE (reference sequence). The CDR3 is made up of 14 amino acids. Trimming left V 4 bases short and J 0 bases short, with 10 bases between. The CDR3 protein is CASSLGPSNYGYTF. Written as DNA, the CDR3 is TGTGCCAGCAGCCTGGGGCCTTCTAACTATGGCTACACCTTC.

The rearrangement links TRBV19 to TRBJ2-7; the D gene is possibly TRBD1 (6 bases). The CDR3 totals 13 residues. CDR1 LNHDA and CDR2 SQIVND come from the germline V gene (reference sequence). V gave up 5 bases and J gave up 5 bases, with 13 bases separating them. For the CDR3, the DNA is TGTGCCAGTAGTCAGAGGGGGATCGACGAGCAGTACTTC. This translates into CASSQRGIDEQYF.